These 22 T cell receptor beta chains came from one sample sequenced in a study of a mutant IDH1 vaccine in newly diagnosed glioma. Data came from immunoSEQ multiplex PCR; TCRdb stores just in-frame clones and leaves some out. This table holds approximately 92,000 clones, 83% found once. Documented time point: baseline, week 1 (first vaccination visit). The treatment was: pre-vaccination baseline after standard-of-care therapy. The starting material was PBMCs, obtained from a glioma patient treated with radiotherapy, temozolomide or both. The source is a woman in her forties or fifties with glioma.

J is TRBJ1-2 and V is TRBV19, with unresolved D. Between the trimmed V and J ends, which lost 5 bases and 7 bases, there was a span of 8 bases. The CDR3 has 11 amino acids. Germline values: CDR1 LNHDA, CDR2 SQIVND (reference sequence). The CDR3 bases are TGTGCCAGTAGTTTCCAGGTTGGCTACACCTTC. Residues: CASSFQVGYTF. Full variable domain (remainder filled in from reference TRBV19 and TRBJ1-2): DGGITQSPKYLFRKEGQNVTLSCEQNLNHDAMYWYRQDPGQGLRLIYYSQIVNDFQKGDIAEGYSVSREKKESFPLTVTSAQKNPTAFYLCASSFQVGYTFGSGTRLTVV.

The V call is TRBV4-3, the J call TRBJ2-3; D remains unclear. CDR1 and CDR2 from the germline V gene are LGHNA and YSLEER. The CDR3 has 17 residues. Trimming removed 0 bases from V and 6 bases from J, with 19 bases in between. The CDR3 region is CASSQEIVESEGDTQYF. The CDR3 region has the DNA TGCGCCAGCAGCCAAGAAATAGTCGAAAGCGAAGGGGATACGCAGTATTTT.

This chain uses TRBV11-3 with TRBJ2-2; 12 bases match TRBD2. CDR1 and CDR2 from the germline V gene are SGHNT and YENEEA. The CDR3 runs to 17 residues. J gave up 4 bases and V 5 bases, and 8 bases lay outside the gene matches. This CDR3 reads CASSLSSGGAGTGELFF. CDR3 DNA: TGTGCCAGCAGCCTCTCTAGCGGGGGGGCGGGCACCGGGGAGCTGTTTTTT.

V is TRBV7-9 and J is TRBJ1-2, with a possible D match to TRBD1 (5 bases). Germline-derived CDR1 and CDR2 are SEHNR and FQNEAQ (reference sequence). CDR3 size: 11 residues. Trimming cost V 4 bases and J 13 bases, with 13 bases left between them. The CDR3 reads CASSSTATGTF. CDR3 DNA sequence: TGTGCCAGCAGCTCGACAGCTACTGGCACCTTC.

Here the CDR3 reads CASSLGRGGFGEQFF. The CDR3 coding sequence is TGTGCCAGCAGCTTGGGCAGGGGCGGATTCGGTGAGCAGTTCTTC. The chain has TRBV5-8 and TRBJ2-1; maybe TRBD1 (6 bases). The germline CDR1 and CDR2 sequences are SGHTS and YDEGEE. CDR3 length: 15 residues. Trimming cost V 0 bases and J 9 bases, with 16 bases left between them.

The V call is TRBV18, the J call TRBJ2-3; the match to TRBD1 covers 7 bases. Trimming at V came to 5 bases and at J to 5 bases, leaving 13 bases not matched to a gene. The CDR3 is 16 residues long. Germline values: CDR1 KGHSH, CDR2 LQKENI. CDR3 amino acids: CASSSDLRGGGDTQYF. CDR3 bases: TGTGCCAGCTCATCAGATTTACGAGGGGGCGGAGATACGCAGTATTTT.

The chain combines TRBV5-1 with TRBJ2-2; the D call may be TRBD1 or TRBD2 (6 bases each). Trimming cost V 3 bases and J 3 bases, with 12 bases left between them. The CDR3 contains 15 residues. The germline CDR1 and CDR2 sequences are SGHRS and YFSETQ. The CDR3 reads CASSSGGQDTGELFF. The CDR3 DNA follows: TGCGCCAGCAGCTCTGGGGGGCAGGACACCGGGGAGCTGTTTTTT.

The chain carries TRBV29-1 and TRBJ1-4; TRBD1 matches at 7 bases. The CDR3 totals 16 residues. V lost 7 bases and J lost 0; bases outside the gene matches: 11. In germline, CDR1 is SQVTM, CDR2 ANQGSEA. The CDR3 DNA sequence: TGCAGCGCCCGCCGACAGGGCGACCCAACTAATGAAAAACTGTTTTTT. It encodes CSARRQGDPTNEKLFF.

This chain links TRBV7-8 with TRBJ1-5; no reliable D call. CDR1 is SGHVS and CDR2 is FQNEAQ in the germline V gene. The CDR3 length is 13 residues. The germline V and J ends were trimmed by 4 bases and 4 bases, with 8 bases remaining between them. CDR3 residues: CASSYPGNQPQHF. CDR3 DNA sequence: TGTGCCAGCAGCTACCCCGGGAATCAGCCCCAGCATTTT.

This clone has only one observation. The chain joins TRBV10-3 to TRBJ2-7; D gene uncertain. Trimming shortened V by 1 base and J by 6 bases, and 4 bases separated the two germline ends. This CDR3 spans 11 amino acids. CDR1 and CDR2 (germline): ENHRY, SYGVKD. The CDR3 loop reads CAISEFGEQYF. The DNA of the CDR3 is TGTGCCATCAGTGAGTTCGGCGAGCAGTACTTC.

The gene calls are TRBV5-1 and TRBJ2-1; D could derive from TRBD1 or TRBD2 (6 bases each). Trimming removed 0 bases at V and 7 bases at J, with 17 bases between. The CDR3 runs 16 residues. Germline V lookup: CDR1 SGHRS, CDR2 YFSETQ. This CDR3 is CASSLVSGGAYNEQFF. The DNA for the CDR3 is TGCGCCAGCAGCTTGGTATCCGGGGGCGCTTATAATGAGCAGTTCTTC.

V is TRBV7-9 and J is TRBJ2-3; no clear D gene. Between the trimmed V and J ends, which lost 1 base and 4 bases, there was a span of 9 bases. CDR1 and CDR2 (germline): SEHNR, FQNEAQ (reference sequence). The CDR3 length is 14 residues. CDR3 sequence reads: CASSLDPAPDTQYF. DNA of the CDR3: TGTGCCAGCAGCTTAGACCCAGCCCCAGATACGCAGTATTTT. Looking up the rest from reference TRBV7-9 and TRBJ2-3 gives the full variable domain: DTGVSQNPRHKITKRGQNVTFRCDPISEHNRLYWYRQTLGQGPEFLTYFQNEAQLEKSRLLSDRFSAERPKGSFSTLEIQRTEQGDSAMYLCASSLDPAPDTQYFGPGTRLTVL.

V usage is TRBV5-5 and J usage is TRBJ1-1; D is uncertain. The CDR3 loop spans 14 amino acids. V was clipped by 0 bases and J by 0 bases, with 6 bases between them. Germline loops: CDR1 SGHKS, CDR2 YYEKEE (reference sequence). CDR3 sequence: CASSLGLMNTEAFF. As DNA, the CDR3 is TGTGCCAGCAGCTTGGGACTGATGAACACTGAAGCTTTCTTT.

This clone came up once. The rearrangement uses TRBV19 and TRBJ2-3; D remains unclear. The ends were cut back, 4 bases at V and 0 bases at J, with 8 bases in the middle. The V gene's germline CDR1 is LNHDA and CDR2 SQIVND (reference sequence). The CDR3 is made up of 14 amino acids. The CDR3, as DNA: TGTGCCAGTAGTAGTTATGGCAGCACAGATACGCAGTATTTT. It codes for CASSSYGSTDTQYF.

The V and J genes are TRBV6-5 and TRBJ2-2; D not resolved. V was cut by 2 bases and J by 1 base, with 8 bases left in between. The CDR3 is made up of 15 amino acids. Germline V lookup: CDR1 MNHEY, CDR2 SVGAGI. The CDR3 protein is CASSYRVGNTGELFF. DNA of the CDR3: TGTGCCAGCAGTTACAGGGTGGGGAACACCGGGGAGCTGTTTTTT.

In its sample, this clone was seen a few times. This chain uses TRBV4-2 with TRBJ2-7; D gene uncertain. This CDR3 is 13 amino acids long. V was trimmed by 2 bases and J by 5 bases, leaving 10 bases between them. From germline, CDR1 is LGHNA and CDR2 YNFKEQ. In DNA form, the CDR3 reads TGTGCCAGCAGCCAAAGGTTACACGACGAGCAGTACTTC. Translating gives CASSQRLHDEQYF.

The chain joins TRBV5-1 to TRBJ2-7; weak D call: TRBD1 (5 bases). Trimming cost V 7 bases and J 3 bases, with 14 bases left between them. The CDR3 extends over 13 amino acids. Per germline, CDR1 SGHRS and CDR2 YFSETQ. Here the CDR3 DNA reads TGCGCCAGCGCTTTAGACAGTTTCTACGAGCAGTACTTC. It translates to CASALDSFYEQYF.

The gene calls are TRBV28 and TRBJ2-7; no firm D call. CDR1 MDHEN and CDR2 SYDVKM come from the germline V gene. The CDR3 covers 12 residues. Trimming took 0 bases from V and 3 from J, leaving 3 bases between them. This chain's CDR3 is CASSLWGYEQYF. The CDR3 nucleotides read TGTGCCAGCAGTTTATGGGGCTACGAGCAGTACTTC.

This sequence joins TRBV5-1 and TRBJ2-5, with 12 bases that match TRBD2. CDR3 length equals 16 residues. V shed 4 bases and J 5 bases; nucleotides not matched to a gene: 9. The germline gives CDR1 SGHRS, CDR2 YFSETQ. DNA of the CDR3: TGCGCCAGCAGCCAAGGACTAGCGGGGTTCTCGGAGACCCAGTACTTC. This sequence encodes CASSQGLAGFSETQYF.

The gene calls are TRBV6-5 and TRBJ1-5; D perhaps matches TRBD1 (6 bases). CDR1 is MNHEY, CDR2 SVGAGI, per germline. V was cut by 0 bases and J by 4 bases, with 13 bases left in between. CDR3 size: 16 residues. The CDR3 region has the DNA TGTGCCAGCAGTTACTCGAGCAGGGGAAGGAATCAGCCCCAGCATTTT. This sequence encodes CASSYSSRGRNQPQHF.

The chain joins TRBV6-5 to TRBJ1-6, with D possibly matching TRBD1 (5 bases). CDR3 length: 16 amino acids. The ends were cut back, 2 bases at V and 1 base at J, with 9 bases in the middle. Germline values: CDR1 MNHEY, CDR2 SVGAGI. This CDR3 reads CASSYKWGSYNSPLHF. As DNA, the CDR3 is TGTGCCAGCAGTTACAAATGGGGGTCCTATAATTCACCCCTCCACTTT.

CDR3 loop: CASSQASNYGYTF. The CDR3 bases are TGTGCCAGCAGCCAAGCATCCAACTATGGCTACACCTTC. The rearrangement joins TRBV5-6 to TRBJ1-2; D call uncertain. Trimming shortened V by 4 bases and J by 2 bases, and 9 bases separated the two germline ends. Per germline, CDR1 SGHDT and CDR2 YYEEEE. This CDR3 is 13 amino acids long.